This section outlines one T cell receptor (beta chain) sequence together with its context. The target of this receptor is not known. There are no base qualities to consult, and no much larger clone falls within one base. Each collaborating institution followed its own protocols to collect whole blood in K2EDTA tubes. For TCRbeta analysis, collaborator samples were shipped as frozen whole blood, as isolated PBMCs, or as DNA extracted from either sample type. TCRbeta CDR3 regions were amplified from genomic DNA by means of the immunoSEQ Assay, a bias-controlled multiplex PCR. The original methods were these. Nucleated cell counts per sample were estimated from amplification of reference gene primers within the assay. Sequence reads were collapsed and filtered to measure the absolute abundance of every unique TCRbeta CDR3 rearrangement. For each sample, productive Simpson clonality was calculated by taking the square root of Simpson's diversity index across productive rearrangements. As stored in TCRdb, this immuneACCESS dataset retains in-frame rearrangements with V and J assigned. A fraction of the clones does not appear; measured against another copy, unresolved V genes explain less than half of the discrepancy, and the remainder lacks a known reason. V, J and clone size are taken as reported in that table, and D and trimming were inferred from the DNA itself. Recorded for this sample are roughly 230,000 clones; more than 65% of them occurred a single time. The ten largest clones capture 7.9% of the sample.

The CDR3 runs 16 amino acids, cysteine and phenylalanine included. The CDR3 DNA has 48 bases and is translated from base 1. Trimming accounts for 4 bases at V and 2 bases at J, while the number of junction bases matched to no gene is 6. CDR1 SGHTA and CDR2 FQGNSA are derived from the germline V gene. These data are taken from a study of blood T cell repertoires in COVID-19 (dated by TCRdb to between 2020 and 2021). Regarding the complete study: The collaborator samples originated in the United States, Italy and Spain and spanned the acute and convalescent phases of COVID-19. The prospective study material was composed of cDNA or gDNA derived from T cells, B-cell-depleted T cells, or PBMCs. Subjects who had been exposed to COVID-19, were actively infected with it, or had recovered from it provided the deeply sampled blood TCRbeta repertoires that made up the dataset. The repertoires were released in a freely available public database meant as a resource for research on the immune response to SARS-CoV-2. Samples came from the ongoing ImmuneRACE study (first 160 participants) plus 1,254 subjects from 6 global collaborators. Nearly every sample came with metadata listing a de-identified subject ID, COVID-19 status, age in years and sex. Where available, HLA class I and class II types were obtained from metadata supplied by the sample provider rather than from assay-based typing. Beyond this particular receptor, the publication reports: How much clinical and demographic metadata was included differed by source and by participant, and the metadata was provided uncurated.

What was sequenced was peripheral blood. The rearrangement joined TRBV7-2 to TRBJ2-5, and TRBD2 aligns with 11 junction nucleotides. The receptor's source is a woman of 80 years or more with acute or convalescent COVID-19. The nucleotides read TGTGCCAGCAGCTCTACCTTAGCGGGGGGGCAAGAGACCCAGTACTTC. Translated, it reads CASSSTLAGGQETQYF.